This T cell receptor (beta chain) was sequenced in a study of cytomegalovirus exposure and HLA in healthy donors. A multiplex PCR was run with 60 Vbeta primers and 13 Jbeta primers. TCRdb's table, derived via immunoSEQ multiplex PCR, lists solely in-frame clones and lacks some. In the table there are about 100,000 clones, around 80% of which are singletons. There are 12 residues in the CDR3. Germline V CDR1 and CDR2: SNHLY, FYNNEI. The V and J ends lost 3 bases and 6 bases respectively, with 8 bases between them. The genes are TRBV2 and TRBJ1-1; D is undetermined. Sequenced sample: PBMCs. The source of this sequence is a woman in her forties in good health and CMV-seronegative. The CDR3 loop is CASSDETPEAFF. Written as DNA, the CDR3 is TGTGCCAGCAGTGATGAGACACCTGAAGCTTTCTTT.